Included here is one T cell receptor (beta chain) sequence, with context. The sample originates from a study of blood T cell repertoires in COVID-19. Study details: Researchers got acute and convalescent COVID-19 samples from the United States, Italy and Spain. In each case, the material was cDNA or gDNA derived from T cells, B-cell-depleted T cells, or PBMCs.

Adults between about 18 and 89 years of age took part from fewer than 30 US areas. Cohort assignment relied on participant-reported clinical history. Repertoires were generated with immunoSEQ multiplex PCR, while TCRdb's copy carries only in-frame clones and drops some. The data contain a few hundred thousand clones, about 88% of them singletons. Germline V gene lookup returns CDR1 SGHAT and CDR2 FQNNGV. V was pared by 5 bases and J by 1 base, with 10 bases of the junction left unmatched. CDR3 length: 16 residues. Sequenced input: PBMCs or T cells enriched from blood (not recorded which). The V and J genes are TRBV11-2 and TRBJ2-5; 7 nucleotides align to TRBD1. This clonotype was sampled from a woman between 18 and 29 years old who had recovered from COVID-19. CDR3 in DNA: TGTGCCAGCAGCCCTGAGGGGGCTTCGGGCCAAGAGACCCAGTACTTC. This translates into CASSPEGASGQETQYF.